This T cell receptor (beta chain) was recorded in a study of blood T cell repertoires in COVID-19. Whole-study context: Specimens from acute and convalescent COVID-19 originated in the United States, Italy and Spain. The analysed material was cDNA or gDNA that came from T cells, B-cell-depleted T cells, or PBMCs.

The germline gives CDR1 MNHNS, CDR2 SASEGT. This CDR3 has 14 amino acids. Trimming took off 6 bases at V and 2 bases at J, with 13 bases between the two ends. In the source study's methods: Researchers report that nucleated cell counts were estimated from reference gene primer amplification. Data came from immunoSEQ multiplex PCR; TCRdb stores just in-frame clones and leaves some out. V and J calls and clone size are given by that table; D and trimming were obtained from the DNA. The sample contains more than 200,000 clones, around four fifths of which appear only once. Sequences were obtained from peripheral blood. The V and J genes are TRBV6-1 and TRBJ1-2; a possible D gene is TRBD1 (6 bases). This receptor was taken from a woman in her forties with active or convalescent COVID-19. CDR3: CASSPGTSNYGYTF. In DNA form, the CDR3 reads TGTGCCAGCAGCCCCGGGACATCGAACTATGGCTACACCTTC.